Sequencing of this T cell receptor (beta chain) was carried out in a study of regulatory and conventional T cells in RAG deficiency. Findings and caveats of the study: Shannon entropy was markedly lower and Simpson indices higher in RAG-deficient patients than control T-cell subsets.

As concerns this clone: Antigen unknown.

The CDR3 covers 10 residues. Trimming removed 3 bases at V and 10 bases at J, with 9 bases between. Per the germline V gene, CDR1 is SQVTM and CDR2 is ANQGSEA. Genomic DNA came from blood regulatory T cells gated CD4+ CD25-high CD127-low. The table came from immunoSEQ multiplex PCR; TCRdb's copy has only in-frame clones and leaves some out. The table records roughly 20,000 clones, over 80% of them present only once. These data also formed part of another study, on regulatory T cells. That report notes: Primers: 52 TRBV forward and 13 TRBJ reverse. Regulatory T cells showed the strongest V-J pair restriction and V/J gene skewing among patient repertoires.

The TCR sequence derives from a human donor in good health. The specimen sequenced was Tregs sorted from blood. This chain uses TRBV29-1 with TRBJ1-1; the D is unclear. CDR3 sequence (DNA): TGCAGCGTTGAGCCGGCGGCAGCTTTCTTT. It encodes CSVEPAAAFF.